This record looks at one T cell receptor (beta chain) sequence and its context. Its specificity is unknown. The entry originates in a study of long-term antiretroviral therapy in people with HIV. Study-wide findings and caveats: Drawn between about 2004 and 2018, the blood was possibly obtained under older ART regimens. Neither ART adherence, viral resistance nor therapy changes were documented. Clones expanded before ART dominated the repertoire at all time points.

V was pared by 7 bases and J by 5 bases, with 17 bases between. The length of the CDR3 is 14 residues. Germline values: CDR1 MGHDK, CDR2 SYGVNS. Runs used v3.0 of the immunoSEQ assay and were done at survey level. Sequencing used immunoSEQ multiplex PCR; TCRdb keeps in-frame clones, though not all of them. The sample has 44,000 or so clones; roughly 95% are singletons. This sample comprised unsorted PBMCs, obtained 3.7 years after starting antiretroviral therapy. The genes are TRBV25-1 and TRBJ1-1; possibly TRBD1 for D (5 bases). This TCR derives from a woman between 45 and 60 years old with HIV. CDR3 coding DNA: TGTGCCAGCACACCCTTAGGTCGGGGGACTGAAGCTTTCTTT. It yields the protein CASTPLGRGTEAFF.